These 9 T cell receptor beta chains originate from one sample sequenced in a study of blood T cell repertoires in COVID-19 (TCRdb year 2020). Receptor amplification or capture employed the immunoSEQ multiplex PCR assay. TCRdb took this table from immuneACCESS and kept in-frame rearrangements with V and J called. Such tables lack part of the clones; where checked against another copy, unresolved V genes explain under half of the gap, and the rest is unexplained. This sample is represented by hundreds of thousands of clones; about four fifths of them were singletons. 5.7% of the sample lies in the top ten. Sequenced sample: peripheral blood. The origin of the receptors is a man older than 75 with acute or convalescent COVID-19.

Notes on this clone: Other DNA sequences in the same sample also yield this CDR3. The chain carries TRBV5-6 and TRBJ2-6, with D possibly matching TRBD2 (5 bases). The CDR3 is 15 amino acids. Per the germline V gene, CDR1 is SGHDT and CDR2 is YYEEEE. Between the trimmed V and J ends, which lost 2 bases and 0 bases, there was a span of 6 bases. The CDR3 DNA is TGTGCCAGCAGCTTCCGGGGCTCTGGGGCCAACGTCCTGACTTTC. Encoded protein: CASSFRGSGANVLTF.

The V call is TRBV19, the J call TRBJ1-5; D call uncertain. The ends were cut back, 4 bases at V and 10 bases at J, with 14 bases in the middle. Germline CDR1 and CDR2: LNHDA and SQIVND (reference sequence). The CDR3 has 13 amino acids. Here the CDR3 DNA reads TGTGCCAGTAGTACCCCCCCCTACTTACCCCAGCATTTT. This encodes CASSTPPYLPQHF. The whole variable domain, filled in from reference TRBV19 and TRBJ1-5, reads DGGITQSPKYLFRKEGQNVTLSCEQNLNHDAMYWYRQDPGQGLRLIYYSQIVNDFQKGDIAEGYSVSREKKESFPLTVTSAQKNPTAFYLCASSTPPYLPQHFGDGTRLSIL.

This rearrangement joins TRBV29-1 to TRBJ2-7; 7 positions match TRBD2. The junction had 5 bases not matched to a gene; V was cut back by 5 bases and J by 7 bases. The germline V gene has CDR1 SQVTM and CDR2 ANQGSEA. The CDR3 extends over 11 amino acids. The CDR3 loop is CSVKRDGEQYF. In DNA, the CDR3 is TGCAGCGTTAAGCGGGACGGAGAGCAGTACTTC.

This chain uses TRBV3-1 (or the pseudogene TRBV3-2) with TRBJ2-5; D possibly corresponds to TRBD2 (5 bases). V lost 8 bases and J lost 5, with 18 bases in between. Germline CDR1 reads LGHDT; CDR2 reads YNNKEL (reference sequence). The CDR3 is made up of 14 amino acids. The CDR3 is CASGLRSAAETQYF. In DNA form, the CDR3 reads TGTGCCAGCGGTCTCCGCTCAGCGGCGGAGACCCAGTACTTC.

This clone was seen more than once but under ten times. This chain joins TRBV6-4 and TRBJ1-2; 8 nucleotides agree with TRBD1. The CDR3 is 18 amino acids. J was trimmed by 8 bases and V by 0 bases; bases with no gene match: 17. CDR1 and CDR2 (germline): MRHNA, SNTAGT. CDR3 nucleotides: TGTGCCAGCAGTGACTCCGACAGGGGAAGGGAATTAGGCCTCGGCTACACCTTC. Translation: CASSDSDRGRELGLGYTF.

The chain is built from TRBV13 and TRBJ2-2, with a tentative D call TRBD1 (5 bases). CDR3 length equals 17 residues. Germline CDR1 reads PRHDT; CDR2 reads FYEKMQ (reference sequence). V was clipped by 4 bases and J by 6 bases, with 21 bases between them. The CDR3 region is CASSSPDTNTLPGELFF. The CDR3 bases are TGTGCCAGCAGCTCCCCGGACACGAATACCTTACCCGGGGAGCTGTTTTTT.

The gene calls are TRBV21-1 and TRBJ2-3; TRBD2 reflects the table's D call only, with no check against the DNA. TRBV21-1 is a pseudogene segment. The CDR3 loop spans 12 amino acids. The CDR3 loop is CARGTETDTQYF. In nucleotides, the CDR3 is TGTGCCAGGGGGACTGAAACAGATACGCAGTATTTT.

CDR3 nucleotides: TGTGCCAGCAGCCCGGGGACAGGGGGGACCTACGAGCAGTACTTC. Protein product: CASSPGTGGTYEQYF. The chain carries TRBV7-2 and TRBJ2-7; 11 nucleotides line up with TRBD1. CDR3 length equals 15 residues. Germline assignment: CDR1 SGHTA and CDR2 FQGNSA. V was pared by 5 bases and J by 2 bases, with 5 bases of the junction left unmatched. Together with reference TRBV7-2 and TRBJ2-7, the CDR3 gives the full variable domain: GAGVSQSPSNKVTEKGKDVELRCDPISGHTALYWYRQSLGQGLEFLIYFQGNSAPDKSGLPSDRFSAERTGGSVSTLTIQRTQQEDSAVYLCASSPGTGGTYEQYFGPGTRLTVT.

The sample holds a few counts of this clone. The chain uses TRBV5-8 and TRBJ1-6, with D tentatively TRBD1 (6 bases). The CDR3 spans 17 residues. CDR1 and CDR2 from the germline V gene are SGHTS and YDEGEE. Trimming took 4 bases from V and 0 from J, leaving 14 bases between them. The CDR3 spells CASSPGQISSYNSPLHF. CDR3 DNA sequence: TGTGCCAGCAGCCCGGGACAAATTAGCTCCTATAATTCACCCCTCCACTTT.